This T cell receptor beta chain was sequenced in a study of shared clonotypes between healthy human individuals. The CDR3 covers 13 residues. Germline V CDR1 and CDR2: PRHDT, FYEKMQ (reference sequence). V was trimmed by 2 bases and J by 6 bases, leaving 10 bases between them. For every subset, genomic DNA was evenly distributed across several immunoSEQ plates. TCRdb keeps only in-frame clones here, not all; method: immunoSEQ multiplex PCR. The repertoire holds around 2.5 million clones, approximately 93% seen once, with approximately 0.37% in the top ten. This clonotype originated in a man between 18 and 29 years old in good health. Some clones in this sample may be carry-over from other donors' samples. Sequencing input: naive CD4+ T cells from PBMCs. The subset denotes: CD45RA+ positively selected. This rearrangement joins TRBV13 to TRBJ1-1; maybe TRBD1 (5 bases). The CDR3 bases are TGTGCCAGCAGCTTAATTCGGGGGGCTGAAGCTTTCTTT. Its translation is CASSLIRGAEAFF.